Sequencing of this TCR beta chain was carried out in a study of fetal regulatory T cell absence and autoimmunity. The junction had 7 bases not matched to a gene; V was cut back by 5 bases and J by 4 bases. Per the germline V gene, CDR1 is SEHNR and CDR2 is FQNEAQ (reference sequence). CDR3 length: 14 amino acids. The repertoire was sequenced with immunoSEQ multiplex PCR; TCRdb's copy has only in-frame clones and lacks some. This repertoire shows more than 85,000 clones, 72% found once; its top ten account for roughly 2%. The chain employs TRBV7-9 and TRBJ1-1, with TRBD1 matching over 7 bases. Sequenced material: pancreas tissue. The sequence came from a male donor with IPEX syndrome. The CDR3 spells CASSTWTGSTEAFF. The CDR3, as DNA: TGTGCCAGCAGCACATGGACAGGTAGCACTGAAGCTTTCTTT.